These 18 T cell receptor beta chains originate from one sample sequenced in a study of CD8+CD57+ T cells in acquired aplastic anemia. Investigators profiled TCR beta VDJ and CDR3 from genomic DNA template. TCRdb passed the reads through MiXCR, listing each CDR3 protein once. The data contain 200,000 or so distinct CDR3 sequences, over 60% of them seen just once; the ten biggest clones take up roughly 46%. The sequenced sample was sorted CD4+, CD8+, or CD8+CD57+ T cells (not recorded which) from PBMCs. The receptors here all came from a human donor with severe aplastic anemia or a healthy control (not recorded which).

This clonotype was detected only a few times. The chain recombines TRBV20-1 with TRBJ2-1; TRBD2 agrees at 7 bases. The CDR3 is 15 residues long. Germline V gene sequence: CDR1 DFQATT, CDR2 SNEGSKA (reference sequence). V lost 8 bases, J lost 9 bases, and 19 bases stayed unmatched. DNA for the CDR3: TGCAGTCCCTTTTACCTTCCCGCGGGAGAGGCTGAGCAGTTCTTC. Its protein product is CSPFYLPAGEAEQFF.

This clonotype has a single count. The CDR3, as DNA: TGCAGTGCCTACCCGAGCGGGGGGGACCCCTACGAGCAGTACTTC. Translation: CSAYPSGGDPYEQYF. The V call is TRBV20-1, the J call TRBJ2-7, with 10 bases lining up with TRBD2. The CDR3 length is 15 residues. V trimming: 6 bases; J trimming: 2 bases; junction bases outside the gene matches: 10. Germline V gene data show CDR1 as DFQATT and CDR2 as SNEGSKA (reference sequence).

The CDR3 is CSARDRERPNTEAFF. The CDR3 DNA reads as TGCAGTGCTAGAGATCGCGAGCGACCGAACACTGAAGCTTTCTTT. The gene calls are TRBV20-1 and TRBJ1-1; D gene unclear. The V end lost 0 bases, the J end lost 1 base, and 12 bases lay between the germline ends. This CDR3 spans 15 amino acids. Germline loops: CDR1 DFQATT, CDR2 SNEGSKA (reference sequence).

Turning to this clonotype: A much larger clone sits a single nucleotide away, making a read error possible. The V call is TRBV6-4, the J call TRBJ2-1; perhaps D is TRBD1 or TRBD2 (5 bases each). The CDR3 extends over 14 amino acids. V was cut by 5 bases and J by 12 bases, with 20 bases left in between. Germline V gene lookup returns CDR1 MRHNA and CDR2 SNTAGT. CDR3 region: CASSRGYHRDGQFF. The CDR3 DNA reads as TGTGCCAGCAGTCGGGGTTATCACCGGGACGGGCAGTTCTTC.

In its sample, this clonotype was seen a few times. Here the CDR3 reads CASSDVTHPASDTQYF. The CDR3 DNA follows: TGCGCCAGCAGTGACGTTACCCACCCAGCTTCGGATACGCAGTATTTT. This chain links TRBV10-2 with TRBJ2-3; D ambiguous. Germline assignment: CDR1 WSHSY and CDR2 SAAADI. This CDR3 is built from 16 residues. V was pared by 3 bases and J by 6 bases, with 19 bases between.

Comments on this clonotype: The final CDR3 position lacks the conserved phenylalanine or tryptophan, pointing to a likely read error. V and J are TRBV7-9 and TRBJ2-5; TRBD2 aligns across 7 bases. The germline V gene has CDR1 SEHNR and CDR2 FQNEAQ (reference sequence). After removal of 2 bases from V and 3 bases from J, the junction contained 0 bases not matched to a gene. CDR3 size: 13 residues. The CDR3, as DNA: TGTGCCAGCAGCTTAAGCGGGGAAGAGACCCAGTACCTC. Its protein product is CASSLSGEETQYL.

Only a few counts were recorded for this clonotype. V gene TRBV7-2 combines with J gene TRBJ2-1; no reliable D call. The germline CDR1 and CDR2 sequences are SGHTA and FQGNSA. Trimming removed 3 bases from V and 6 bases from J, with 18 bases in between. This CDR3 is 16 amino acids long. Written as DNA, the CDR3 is TGTGCCAGCAGCTTTGGTGGGAAGAGGCGATCCAATGAGCAGTTCTTC. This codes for CASSFGGKRRSNEQFF.

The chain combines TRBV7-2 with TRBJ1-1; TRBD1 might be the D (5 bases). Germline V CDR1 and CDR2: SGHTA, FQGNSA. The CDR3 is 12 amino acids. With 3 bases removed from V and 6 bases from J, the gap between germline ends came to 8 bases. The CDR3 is CASSLWGPEAFF. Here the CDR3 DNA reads TGTGCCAGCAGCTTGTGGGGACCTGAAGCTTTCTTT.

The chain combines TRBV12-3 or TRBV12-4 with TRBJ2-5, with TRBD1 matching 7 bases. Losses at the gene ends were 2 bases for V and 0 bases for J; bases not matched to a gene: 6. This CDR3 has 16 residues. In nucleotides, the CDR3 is TGTGCCAGCAGTTTAATGGGACAGTCGTACCAAGAGACCCAGTACTTC. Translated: CASSLMGQSYQETQYF.

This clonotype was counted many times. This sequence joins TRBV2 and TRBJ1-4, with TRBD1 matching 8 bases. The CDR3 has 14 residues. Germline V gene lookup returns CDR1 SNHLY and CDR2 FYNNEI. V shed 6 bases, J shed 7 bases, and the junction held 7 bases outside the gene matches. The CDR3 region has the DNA TGTGCCAGCAGGACAGGGGAGCTTAGTGAAAAACTGTTTTTT. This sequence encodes CASRTGELSEKLFF.

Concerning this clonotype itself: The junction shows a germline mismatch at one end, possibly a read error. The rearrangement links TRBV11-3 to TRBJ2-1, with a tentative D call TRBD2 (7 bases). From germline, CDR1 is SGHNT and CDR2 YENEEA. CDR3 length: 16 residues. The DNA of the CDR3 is TGCGCCAGCAGTGAAGAAGGGAGGGGGTCCTACAATGAGCAGTTCTTC. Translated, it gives CASSEEGRGSYNEQFF.

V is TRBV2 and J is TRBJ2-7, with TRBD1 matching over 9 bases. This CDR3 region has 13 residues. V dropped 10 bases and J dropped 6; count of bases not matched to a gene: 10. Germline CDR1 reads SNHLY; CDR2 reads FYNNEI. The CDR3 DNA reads TGTGCCACCAAAACAGGGGGCTTAACCGAGCAGTACTTC. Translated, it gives CATKTGGLTEQYF. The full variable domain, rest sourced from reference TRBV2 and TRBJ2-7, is EPEVTQTPSHQVTQMGQEVILRCVPISNHLYFYWYRQILGQKVEFLVSFYNNEISEKSEIFDDQFSVERPDGSNFTLKIRSTKLEDSAMYFCATKTGGLTEQYFGPGTRLTVT.

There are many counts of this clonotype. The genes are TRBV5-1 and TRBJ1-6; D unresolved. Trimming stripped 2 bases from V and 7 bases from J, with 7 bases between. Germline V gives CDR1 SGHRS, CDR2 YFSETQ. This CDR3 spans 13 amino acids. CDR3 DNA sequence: TGCGCCAGCAGCTTCGCCCCGAATTCACCCCTCCACTTT. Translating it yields CASSFAPNSPLHF.

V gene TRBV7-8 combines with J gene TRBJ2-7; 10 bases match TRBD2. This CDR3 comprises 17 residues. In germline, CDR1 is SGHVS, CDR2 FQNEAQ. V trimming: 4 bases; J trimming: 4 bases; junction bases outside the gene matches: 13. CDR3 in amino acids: CASSSNASGGSQYEQYF. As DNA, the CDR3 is TGTGCCAGCAGCTCGAATGCTAGCGGGGGCTCACAGTACGAGCAGTACTTC.

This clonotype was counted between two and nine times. Written as DNA, the CDR3 is TGTGCCAGCAGCTCAGGGGCACGCCAGTTCTTC. This sequence encodes CASSSGARQFF. The chain uses TRBV7-9 and TRBJ2-1, with a weak D call TRBD1 (6 bases). Germline V gene lookup returns CDR1 SEHNR and CDR2 FQNEAQ (reference sequence). V was cut by 4 bases and J by 13 bases, with 11 bases left in between. The CDR3 consists of 11 residues.

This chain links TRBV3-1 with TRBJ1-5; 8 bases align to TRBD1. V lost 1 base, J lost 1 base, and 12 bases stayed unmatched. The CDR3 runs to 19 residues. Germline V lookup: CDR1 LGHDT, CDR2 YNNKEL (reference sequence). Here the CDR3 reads CASSQAQGAGRISNQPQHF. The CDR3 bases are TGTGCCAGCAGCCAAGCCCAGGGGGCCGGACGGATAAGCAATCAGCCCCAGCATTTT.

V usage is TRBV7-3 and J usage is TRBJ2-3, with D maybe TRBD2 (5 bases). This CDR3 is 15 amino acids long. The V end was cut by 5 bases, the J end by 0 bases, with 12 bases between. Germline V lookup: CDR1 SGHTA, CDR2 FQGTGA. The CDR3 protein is CASSLMRTSTDTQYF. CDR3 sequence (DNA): TGTGCCAGCAGCCTCATGCGGACTAGCACAGATACGCAGTATTTT.

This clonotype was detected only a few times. CDR3 residues: CASSRTGGNSPLHF. CDR3 sequence (DNA): TGTGCCAGCTCAAGGACAGGGGGCAATTCACCCCTCCACTTT. The chain is built from TRBV12-3 or TRBV12-4 and TRBJ1-6, with 11 nucleotides matching TRBD1. This CDR3 has 14 amino acids. Losses at the gene ends were 8 bases for V and 7 bases for J; bases not matched to a gene: 4.